The rows below give T cell receptor beta chains drawn from one sample of a study of T cells in Graves' hyperthyroidism and ophthalmopathy. Using its own MiXCR run on the multiplex PCR reads, TCRdb lists one record per CDR3 protein. Of about 640,000 distinct CDR3 sequences in the sample, more than 20% are singletons; the top ten hold roughly a third. The specimen was blood. The receptors derive from a man under 40 with Graves' ophthalmopathy. Each CDR3 is given without its conserved first and last residue.

v_gene	j_gene	CDR3aa
TRBV20-1	TRBJ1-2	SARDRSYGYT
TRBV19	TRBJ2-7	ASSIFSTEGSEQY
TRBV2	TRBJ1-1	ASTMDGTNTEAF
TRBV9	TRBJ2-7	ASSVLADSYEQY
TRBV11-2	TRBJ2-5	ASSLEKGGQETQY
TRBV10-2	TRBJ2-2	ASQRTSGSPNTGELF
TRBV28	TRBJ2-5	ASSDRDRAETQY
TRBV30	TRBJ2-7	AALRWEGPRSEQY
TRBV20-1	TRBJ1-3	SAPGPGAGIGNTIY
TRBV20-1	TRBJ2-1	SARGPPENEQF
TRBV6-1	TRBJ2-3	ASSPTQGATDTQY
TRBV6-1	TRBJ2-2	SSSLRQGATGELF
TRBV30	TRBJ2-5	AWGVWGDQETQY
TRBV29-1	TRBJ2-2	SVWGTGELF
TRBV24-1	TRBJ2-7	ATSDAAGDPYEQY
TRBV28	TRBJ1-1	ASSPGSSLHPDTEAF
TRBV7-3	TRBJ1-1	ACSVDSNTEAF
TRBV20-1	TRBJ1-2	SPPASANYGYT
TRBV10-3	TRBJ1-1	AISESLGAEAF